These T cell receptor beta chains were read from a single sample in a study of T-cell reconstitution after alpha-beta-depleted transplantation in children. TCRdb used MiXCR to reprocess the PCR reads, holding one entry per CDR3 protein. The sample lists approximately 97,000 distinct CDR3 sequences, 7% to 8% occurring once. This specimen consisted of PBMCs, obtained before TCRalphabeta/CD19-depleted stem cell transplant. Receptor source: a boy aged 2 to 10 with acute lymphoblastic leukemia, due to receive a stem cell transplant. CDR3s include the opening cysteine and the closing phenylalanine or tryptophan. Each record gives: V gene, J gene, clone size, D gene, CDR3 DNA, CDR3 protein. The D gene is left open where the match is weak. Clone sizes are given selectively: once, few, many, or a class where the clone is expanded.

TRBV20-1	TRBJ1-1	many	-	TGCAGTGCTAGGGAAGGTTTGGGGGGCTACACTGAAGCTTTCTTT	CSAREGLGGYTEAFF
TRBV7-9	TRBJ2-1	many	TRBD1	TGTGCCAGCAGCCTGGGGGACAGGGGGGCTAATGAGCAGTTCTTC	CASSLGDRGANEQFF
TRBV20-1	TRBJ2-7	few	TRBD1	TGCAGTGCTAGTCCCTCGCAGGGGGCGTCGTACGAGCAGTACTTC	CSASPSQGASYEQYF
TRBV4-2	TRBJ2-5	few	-	TGTGCCAGCAGCCAAGTACTCAGCTCCGGGGAGACCCAGTACTTC	CASSQVLSSGETQYF
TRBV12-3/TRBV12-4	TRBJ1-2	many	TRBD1	TGTGCCAGCAGTTTTCAGGGGGACTATGGCTACACCTTC	CASSFQGDYGYTF
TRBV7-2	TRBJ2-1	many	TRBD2	TGTGCCAGCAGCTTAGGAGCGGGGGACTCCTACAATGAGCAGTTCTTC	CASSLGAGDSYNEQFF
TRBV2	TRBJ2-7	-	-	TGTGCCAACAAAGCGACAGAAAGCTCCTACGAGCAGTACTTC	CANKATESSYEQYF
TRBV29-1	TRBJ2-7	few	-	TGCAGCGTTGGGGCAGGGCGAAGCGAGCAGTACTTC	CSVGAGRSEQYF
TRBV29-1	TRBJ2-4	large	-	TGCAGCGTTGAATCGGCAGGGAACGCCAAAAACATTCAGTACTTC	CSVESAGNAKNIQYF
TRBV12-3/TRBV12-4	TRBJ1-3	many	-	TGTGCCAGCAGCCCCTGGGGGGGGCCAGGAGGAAACACCATATATTTT	CASSPWGGPGGNTIYF
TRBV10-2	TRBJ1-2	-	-	TGCGCCAGCAGTGAGTCGAGACACTATGGCTACACCTTC	CASSESRHYGYTF
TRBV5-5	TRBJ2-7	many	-	TGTGCCAGCAGCTTATACCCTCTCGAGGAGCAGTACTTC	CASSLYPLEEQYF
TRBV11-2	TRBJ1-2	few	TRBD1	TGTGCCAGCAGCTCACAGGGGTGGGGCTACACCTTC	CASSSQGWGYTF
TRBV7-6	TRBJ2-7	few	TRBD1	TGTGCCAGCAGCCCATCCGGGACAGGGGGCTACGAGCAGTACTTC	CASSPSGTGGYEQYF
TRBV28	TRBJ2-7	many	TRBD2	TGTGCCAGCAGCCGGGGGGGCCACTACGAGCAGTACTTC	CASSRGGHYEQYF
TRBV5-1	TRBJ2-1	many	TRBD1	TGCGCCAGCAGTAGAGACAGGGGGAATGAGGAGCAGTTCTTC	CASSRDRGNEEQFF
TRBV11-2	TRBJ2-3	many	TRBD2	TGTGCCAGCAGCTTGGGCGGGGGGGCAGGGGATACGCAGTATTTT	CASSLGGGAGDTQYF
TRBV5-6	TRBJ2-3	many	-	TGTGCCAGCAGCTGGGGACTCCAAACGGGCTCCACAGATACGCAGTATTTT	CASSWGLQTGSTDTQYF
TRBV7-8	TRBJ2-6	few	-	TGTGCCAGTTATACCACAGGCTCTGGGGCCAACGTCCTGACTTTC	CASYTTGSGANVLTF
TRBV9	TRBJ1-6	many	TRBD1	TGTGCCAGCAGCGTAGAGAACAGGGGTAATTCACCCCTCCACTTT	CASSVENRGNSPLHF
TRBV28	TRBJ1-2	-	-	TGTGCCAGCAATCCAGCGAACTATGGCTACACCTTC	CASNPANYGYTF
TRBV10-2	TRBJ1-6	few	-	TGCGCCAGCAGTGAGAGAAGGGGACGGCCCTATAATTCACCCCTCCACTTT	CASSERRGRPYNSPLHF
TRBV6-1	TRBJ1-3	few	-	TGTGCCAGCAACATGGACCCACGCTCTGGAAACACCATATATTTT	CASNMDPRSGNTIYF
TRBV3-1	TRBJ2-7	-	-	TGTGCCTCCTGCCAAGCGTCAGGGAGAGCCTACGAGCAGTACTTC	CASCQASGRAYEQYF
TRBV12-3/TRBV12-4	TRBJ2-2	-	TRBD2	TGTGCCAGCAGTGTTCCGGGACTAGCGGGGGGGAACACCGGGGAGCTGTTTTTT	CASSVPGLAGGNTGELFF
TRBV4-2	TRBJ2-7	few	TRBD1	TGTGCCAGCAGCCAAGGGGACAGTTCCTACGAGCAGTACTTC	CASSQGDSSYEQYF
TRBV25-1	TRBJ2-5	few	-	TGTGCCAGCAGTGAATATTGGGCGGGGCAAGAGACCCAGTACTTC	CASSEYWAGQETQYF
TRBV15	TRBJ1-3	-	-	TGTGCCACCAGTATAGGGCCAGGAAACACCATATATTTT	CATSIGPGNTIYF
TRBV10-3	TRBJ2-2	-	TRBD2	TGTGCCTTCAGTTTACGGACTAGCGGGTTCAGGACCGCCGGGGAGCTGTTTTTT	CAFSLRTSGFRTAGELFF
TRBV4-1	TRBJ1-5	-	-	-	CASSQDWGTGASGLHF
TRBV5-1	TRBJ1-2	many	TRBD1	TGCGCCAGCAGCGGCCAGGGGGCGCGGAGCTATGGCTACACCTTC	CASSGQGARSYGYTF
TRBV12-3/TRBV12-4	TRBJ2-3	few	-	TGTGCCAGTCCCCCCCCAGATACGCAGTATTTT	CASPPPDTQYF
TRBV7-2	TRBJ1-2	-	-	TGTGCCAGCAGCCCCGGATTCACCGAGGTGGCTAACTATGGCTACACCTTC	CASSPGFTEVANYGYTF
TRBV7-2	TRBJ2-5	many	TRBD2	TGTGCCAGCAGCTCTAGCGGGCAAGAGACCCAGTACTTC	CASSSSGQETQYF
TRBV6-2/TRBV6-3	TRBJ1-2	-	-	TGTGCCAGCAGTTTGCTTGACTATGGCTACACCTTC	CASSLLDYGYTF
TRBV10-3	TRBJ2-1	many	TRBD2	TGTGCCATCAGTGACCCCGGACTAGCGGGGAATAACTACAATGAGCAGTTCTTC	CAISDPGLAGNNYNEQFF
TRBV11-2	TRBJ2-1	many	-	TGTGCCAGCAGCTTAATCTCTGGATTCGCGGGTGGCAATGAGCAGTTCTTC	CASSLISGFAGGNEQFF
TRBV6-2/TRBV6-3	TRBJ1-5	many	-	TGTGCCAGCAGTTACCTTGACAGCTCCTATAGCAATCAGCCCCAGCATTTT	CASSYLDSSYSNQPQHF
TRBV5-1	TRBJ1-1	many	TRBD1	TGCGCCAGCAGGTTGACAGGGGGCACTGAAGCTTTCTTT	CASRLTGGTEAFF
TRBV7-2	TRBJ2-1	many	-	TGTGCCAGCAGCCAAGGAAGGGTTTCCAATGAGCAGTTCTTC	CASSQGRVSNEQFF
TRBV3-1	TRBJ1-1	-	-	TGTGCCAGCAGCCAAGAACTACCGGGGCTACCGATGAACACTGAAGCTTTCTTT	CASSQELPGLPMNTEAFF
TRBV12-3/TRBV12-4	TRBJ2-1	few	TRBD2	TGTGCCAGCAGTTTAGTGGGACTAGCTTATGAGCAGTTCTTC	CASSLVGLAYEQFF
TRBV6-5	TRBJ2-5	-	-	TGTGCCAGCAGTTACGGCTCAGCGGGACATCAAGAGACCCAGTACTTC	CASSYGSAGHQETQYF
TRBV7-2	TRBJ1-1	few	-	TGTGCCAGCAGCTTACAGGGAGCTGGCACTGAAGCTTTCTTT	CASSLQGAGTEAFF
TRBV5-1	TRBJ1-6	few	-	TGCGCCAGCAGCTTGGACAACGGGGATAATTCACCCCTCCACTTT	CASSLDNGDNSPLHF
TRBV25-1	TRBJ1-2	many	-	TGTGCCAGCAGCCTTGGACACGCACCCGGTGGCTACACCTTC	CASSLGHAPGGYTF
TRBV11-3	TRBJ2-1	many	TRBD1	TGTGCCAGCAGCCCGAGACAGGGTAATGAGCAGTTCTTC	CASSPRQGNEQFF
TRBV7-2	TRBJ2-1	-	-	TGTGCCAGCAGCCAAACAGGGCCCTACGGTAGGACCTACAATGAGCAGTTCTTC	CASSQTGPYGRTYNEQFF
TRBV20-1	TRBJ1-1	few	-	TGCAGTGCAAGGCAGGGCTCTAGGGGCACTGAAGCTTTCTTT	CSARQGSRGTEAFF
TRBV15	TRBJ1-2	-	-	TGTGCCACCAGCAGAGATATTTCCTCCCCCTATGGCTACACCTTC	CATSRDISSPYGYTF
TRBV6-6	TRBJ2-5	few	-	TGTGCCAGCTGCATTCAAGAGACCCAGTACTTC	CASCIQETQYF
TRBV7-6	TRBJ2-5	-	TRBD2	TGTGCCAGCAGCCCTTGGACTAGCGGGGGAACTGAGACCCAGTACTTC	CASSPWTSGGTETQYF
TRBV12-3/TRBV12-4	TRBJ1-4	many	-	TGTGCCAGCAGCCTCTCATCAGACAGTCCGTTTAATGAAAAACTGTTTTTT	CASSLSSDSPFNEKLFF
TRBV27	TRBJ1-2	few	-	TGTGCCAGCAGTTTATCTTCGGGGGGGCGGCTTTGGTATGGCTACACCTTC	CASSLSSGGRLWYGYTF
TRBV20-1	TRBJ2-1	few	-	TGCAGTGCTAGTGGGTGGGACTACCAAGGGGGCTCCTACAATGAGCAGTTCTTC	CSASGWDYQGGSYNEQFF
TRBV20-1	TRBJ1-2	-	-	TGCAGTGCTAGGAAGCCGGGGTTAGAGGTCGATGGCTACACCTTC	CSARKPGLEVDGYTF